Listed below are T cell receptor beta chains from one sample, sequenced in a study of STAT3 mutations in large granular lymphocyte leukemia. Clones were sequenced by immunoSEQ multiplex PCR, and TCRdb holds only the in-frame ones, with some missing. This sample yields roughly 11,000 clones, of which roughly three quarters are seen a single time; 40% to 55% belongs to the top ten. Source material: peripheral blood mononuclear cells. These receptors originate from a man aged 55 to 69 with T-cell large granular lymphocyte leukemia. Some clones in this sample may be carry-over from other donors' samples. CDR3s include the opening cysteine and the closing phenylalanine or tryptophan. The order of the fields is D gene, V gene, J gene, clone size, CDR3 DNA, CDR3 protein. The D gene is left open where the match is weak. Size values are once, few and many counts, or a class for expanded clones, and some rows have none.

D gene: -
V gene: TRBV4-1
J gene: TRBJ2-7
clone size: -
CDR3 DNA: TGCGCCAGCAGCCGTTATGATACAGGGCCGGCAAATAACGAGCAGTACTTC
CDR3 protein: CASSRYDTGPANNEQYF

D gene: -
V gene: TRBV27
J gene: TRBJ1-5
clone size: few
CDR3 DNA: TGTGCCAGCAGACCTGAGGGTGACAGCAATCAGCCCCAGCATTTT
CDR3 protein: CASRPEGDSNQPQHF

D gene: -
V gene: TRBV28
J gene: TRBJ1-2
clone size: -
CDR3 DNA: TGTGCCAGCAGTTCGGCCGGGGGCTCTTATGGCTACACCTTC
CDR3 protein: CASSSAGGSYGYTF

D gene: -
V gene: TRBV28
J gene: TRBJ1-2
clone size: once
CDR3 DNA: TGTGCCAGCAGCACGACTACAGGGCCTAACTATGGCTACACCTTC
CDR3 protein: CASSTTTGPNYGYTF

D gene: TRBD1
V gene: TRBV5-1
J gene: TRBJ1-1
clone size: -
CDR3 DNA: TGCGCCAGCAGCTGGGGGACAGGGGTTACGGACCCTGAAGCTTTCTTT
CDR3 protein: CASSWGTGVTDPEAFF

D gene: -
V gene: TRBV10-3
J gene: TRBJ2-7
clone size: -
CDR3 DNA: TGTGCCATCAGTGAGTCAAGGGGGTCGCAGTCCGAGCAGTACTTC
CDR3 protein: CAISESRGSQSEQYF

D gene: -
V gene: TRBV5-1
J gene: TRBJ2-7
clone size: -
CDR3 DNA: TGCGCCAGCAGCGGCACAGGGTACGAGCAGTACTTC
CDR3 protein: CASSGTGYEQYF

D gene: -
V gene: TRBV5-4
J gene: TRBJ2-3
clone size: -
CDR3 DNA: TGTGCCAGCAGCTCCAACACAGATACGCAGTATTTT
CDR3 protein: CASSSNTDTQYF

D gene: -
V gene: TRBV27
J gene: TRBJ2-5
clone size: once
CDR3 DNA: TGTGCCAGCAGTTTCGACTGGGGAGAGACCCAGTACTTC
CDR3 protein: CASSFDWGETQYF

D gene: -
V gene: TRBV10-3
J gene: TRBJ1-2
clone size: -
CDR3 DNA: TGTGCCATCAGTGAGGGGAACTATGGCTACACCTTC
CDR3 protein: CAISEGNYGYTF

D gene: TRBD1
V gene: TRBV30
J gene: TRBJ2-2
clone size: -
CDR3 DNA: TGTGCCTGGACAAGGACAGGGAGCACCGGGGAGCTGTTTTTT
CDR3 protein: CAWTRTGSTGELFF

D gene: -
V gene: TRBV6-1
J gene: TRBJ1-5
clone size: -
CDR3 DNA: TGTGCCAGCAGTGAAGTAGGGGGGAGTCAGCCCCAGCATTTT
CDR3 protein: CASSEVGGSQPQHF

D gene: -
V gene: TRBV12-5
J gene: TRBJ2-7
clone size: -
CDR3 DNA: TGTGCTAGTGGTCTCCACCTCGACGAGCAGTACTTC
CDR3 protein: CASGLHLDEQYF

D gene: -
V gene: TRBV30
J gene: TRBJ2-7
clone size: few
CDR3 DNA: TGTGCCTGGAGTGTATCCGACGAGCAGTACTTC
CDR3 protein: CAWSVSDEQYF

D gene: TRBD2
V gene: TRBV7-2
J gene: TRBJ2-1
clone size: -
CDR3 DNA: TGTGCCAGCAGCTTTGGGCGGGGGAATGAGCAGTTCTTC
CDR3 protein: CASSFGRGNEQFF

D gene: -
V gene: TRBV28
J gene: TRBJ2-3
clone size: -
CDR3 DNA: TGTGCCAGCAGTTTAAGGGCAGGGGCTTTCACAGATACGCAGTATTTT
CDR3 protein: CASSLRAGAFTDTQYF

D gene: -
V gene: TRBV5-1
J gene: TRBJ2-1
clone size: -
CDR3 DNA: TGCGCCAGCAGCTTGGGGTCTCCGCGGGGCAATGAGCAGTTCTTC
CDR3 protein: CASSLGSPRGNEQFF

D gene: -
V gene: TRBV30
J gene: TRBJ2-3
clone size: few
CDR3 DNA: TGTGCCTGGAGTAGGGGAGATACGCAGTATTTT
CDR3 protein: CAWSRGDTQYF

D gene: -
V gene: TRBV5-1
J gene: TRBJ1-1
clone size: -
CDR3 DNA: TGCGCCAGCAGCCGCGGGACGGTGAACACTGAAGCTTTCTTT
CDR3 protein: CASSRGTVNTEAFF

D gene: -
V gene: TRBV9
J gene: TRBJ2-1
clone size: few
CDR3 DNA: TGTGCCAGCAGCGTAGAAGGGACTTGGGCCTACAATGAGCAGTTCTTC
CDR3 protein: CASSVEGTWAYNEQFF

D gene: -
V gene: TRBV5-1
J gene: TRBJ1-2
clone size: -
CDR3 DNA: TGCGCCAGCAGCTTGGGGGACCCGATAGCTAACTATGGCTACACCTTC
CDR3 protein: CASSLGDPIANYGYTF

D gene: -
V gene: TRBV5-1
J gene: TRBJ2-2
clone size: -
CDR3 DNA: TGCGCCAGCAGCTGGAGCACCGGGGAGCTGTTTTTT
CDR3 protein: CASSWSTGELFF

D gene: TRBD1
V gene: TRBV6-5
J gene: TRBJ1-5
clone size: -
CDR3 DNA: TGTGCCAGCGCACCCGGACAGGGGATTCAGCCCCAGCATTTT
CDR3 protein: CASAPGQGIQPQHF

D gene: -
V gene: TRBV5-1
J gene: TRBJ1-1
clone size: few
CDR3 DNA: TGCGCCAGCAGCCAAGGACAGACCAAGGGGACTGAAGCTTTCTTT
CDR3 protein: CASSQGQTKGTEAFF

D gene: -
V gene: TRBV6-1
J gene: TRBJ1-1
clone size: -
CDR3 DNA: TGTGCCAGCAGTGAAGAAGGGCTGAGGAACACTGAAGCTTTCTTT
CDR3 protein: CASSEEGLRNTEAFF

D gene: TRBD2
V gene: TRBV29-1
J gene: TRBJ2-1
clone size: once
CDR3 DNA: TGCAGCGTTGAGGCTAGCGGGACGTACAATGAGCAGTTCTTC
CDR3 protein: CSVEASGTYNEQFF

D gene: TRBD2
V gene: TRBV29-1
J gene: TRBJ2-7
clone size: -
CDR3 DNA: TGCAGCGTGAGGACTAGCGGGATCTACGAGCAGTACTTC
CDR3 protein: CSVRTSGIYEQYF

D gene: TRBD2
V gene: TRBV5-1
J gene: TRBJ2-7
clone size: -
CDR3 DNA: TGCGCCAGCAGCTTAAGGGGACTAGCGGGAGGTTTCGACGAGCAGTACTTC
CDR3 protein: CASSLRGLAGGFDEQYF

D gene: -
V gene: TRBV5-1
J gene: TRBJ2-7
clone size: -
CDR3 DNA: TGCGCCAGCAGCTTGATGTCCAGTCAAACCTACGAGCAGTACTTC
CDR3 protein: CASSLMSSQTYEQYF